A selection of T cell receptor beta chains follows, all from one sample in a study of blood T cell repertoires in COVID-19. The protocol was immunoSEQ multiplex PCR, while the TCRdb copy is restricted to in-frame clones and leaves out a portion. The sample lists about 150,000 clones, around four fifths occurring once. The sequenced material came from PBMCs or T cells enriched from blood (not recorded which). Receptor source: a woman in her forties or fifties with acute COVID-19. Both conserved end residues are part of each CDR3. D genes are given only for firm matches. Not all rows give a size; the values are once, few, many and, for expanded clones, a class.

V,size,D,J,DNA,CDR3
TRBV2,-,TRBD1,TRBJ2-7,TGTGCCAGCAGTGTAGGGACAGGGCTTACCTACGAGCAGTACTTC,CASSVGTGLTYEQYF
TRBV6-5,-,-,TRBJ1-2,TGTGCCAGCAGTTATGGTGCCGGGGGAGTAGGTGGCTACACCTTC,CASSYGAGGVGGYTF
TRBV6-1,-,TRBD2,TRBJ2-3,TGTGCCAGCAGTGGGGCTAGCGGGAGTGGGACAGATACGCAGTATTTT,CASSGASGSGTDTQYF
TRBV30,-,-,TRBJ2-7,TGTGCCTGGAAAAAGGGGAAGGGTGCCTACGAGCAGTACTTC,CAWKKGKGAYEQYF
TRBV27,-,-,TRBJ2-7,TGTGCCAGCAGTTTTGCTGCGACTTTGTACTTC,CASSFAATLYF
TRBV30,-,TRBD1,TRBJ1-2,TGTGCCTGGGCCGGGACAGGGGTTTGGAATGGCTACACCTTC,CAWAGTGVWNGYTF
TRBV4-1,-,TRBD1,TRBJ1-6,TGCGCCAGCAGCCAAGGTTTAGGACAGGGAGGATCACCCCTCCACTTT,CASSQGLGQGGSPLHF
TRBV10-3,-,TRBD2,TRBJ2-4,TGTGCCATCAGTGACCCAGCGGGGGGGCTAGCCAAAAACATTCAGTACTTC,CAISDPAGGLAKNIQYF
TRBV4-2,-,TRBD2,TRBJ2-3,TGTGCCAGCAGCCGTAGCGGGAACACAGATACGCAGTATTTT,CASSRSGNTDTQYF
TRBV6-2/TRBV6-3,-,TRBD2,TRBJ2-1,TGTGCCAGCAGCTCCCTACTAGCGGGGAAACCAAATGAGCAGTTCTTC,CASSSLLAGKPNEQFF
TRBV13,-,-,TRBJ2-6,TGTGCCAGCAGCTGGCCCTCGCGGACTGGGGCCAACGTCCTGACTTTC,CASSWPSRTGANVLTF
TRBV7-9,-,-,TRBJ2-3,TGTGCCAGCAGCTTCCCTACAGATACGCAGTATTTT,CASSFPTDTQYF
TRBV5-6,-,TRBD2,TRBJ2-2,TGTGCCAGCAGCGTCAGCGGGAGTATCGCCGGGGAGCTGTTTTTT,CASSVSGSIAGELFF
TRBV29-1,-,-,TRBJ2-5,TGCAGCGTTGAAGTAGTCCCGGAACAGGGATGGAATCTAATTCTCCAAGAGACCCAGTACTTC,CSVEVVPEQGWNLILQETQYF
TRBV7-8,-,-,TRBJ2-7,TGTGCCAGCAGTGAACACCCAGGGTCCTCCTACGAGCAGTACTTC,CASSEHPGSSYEQYF
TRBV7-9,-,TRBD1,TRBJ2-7,TGTGCCAGCAGCTTGGACCAGGGGGCTGGAAGTGAGCAGTACTTC,CASSLDQGAGSEQYF
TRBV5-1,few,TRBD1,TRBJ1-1,TGCGCCAGCAGCTTGGATGGACAGGGGTACACTGAAGCTTTCTTT,CASSLDGQGYTEAFF
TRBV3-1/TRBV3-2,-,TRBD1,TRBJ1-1,TGTGCCAGCAGCCAAGTTGGGTCAGGGGGATACACTGAAGCTTTCTTT,CASSQVGSGGYTEAFF
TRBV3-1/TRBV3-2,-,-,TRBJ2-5,TGTGCCAGCAGCCAACAAAACGGGGGAGAGACCCAGTACTTC,CASSQQNGGETQYF
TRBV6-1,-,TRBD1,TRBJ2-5,TGTGCCAGCAGTGAAAGTAGGGACAGGGGCATGGAGACCCAGTACTTC,CASSESRDRGMETQYF
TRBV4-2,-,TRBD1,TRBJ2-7,TGTGCCAGCAGCCAAGAGTTAAGTAACAGGGGGCTGAACGAGCAGTACTTC,CASSQELSNRGLNEQYF
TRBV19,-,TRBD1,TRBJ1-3,TGTGCCAGTAGTTCGACAGGGGGCTCTGGAAACACCATATATTTT,CASSSTGGSGNTIYF
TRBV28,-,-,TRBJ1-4,TGTGCCAGCAGTGAGACAGTTTATAATGAAAAACTGTTTTTT,CASSETVYNEKLFF
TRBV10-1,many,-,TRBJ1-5,TGCGCCAGCAGTGGGCTTCCCGGGATTTGGGGCAATCAGCCCCAGCATTTT,CASSGLPGIWGNQPQHF
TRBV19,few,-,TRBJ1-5,TGTGCCACTAGAGGGGGCAATCAGCCCCAGCATTTT,CATRGGNQPQHF
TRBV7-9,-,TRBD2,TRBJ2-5,TGTGCCACTGAAAACGGGGGGGTTGAGACCCAGTACTTC,CATENGGVETQYF
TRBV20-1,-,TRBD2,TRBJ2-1,TGCAGGACCAGACCGGGACTAGTCCTGTTCTTC,CRTRPGLVLFF
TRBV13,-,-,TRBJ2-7,TGTGCCAGCAGCCCCGAGGACTTCCCCTACGAGCAGTACTTC,CASSPEDFPYEQYF
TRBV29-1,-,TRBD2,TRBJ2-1,TGCAGCGTTGACCCTTGGGGCGGGAGATCCTACAATGAGCAGTTCTTC,CSVDPWGGRSYNEQFF
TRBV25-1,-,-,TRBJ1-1,TGTGCCAGCAGTGAATCTTTGAACACTGAAGCTTTCTTT,CASSESLNTEAFF
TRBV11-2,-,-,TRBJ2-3,TGTGCCAGCAGCTTAGCGCAGGGCAAAGATACGCAGTATTTT,CASSLAQGKDTQYF
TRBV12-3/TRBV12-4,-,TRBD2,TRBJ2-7,TGTGCCAGCGAGGGACTAGGAACCTACGAGCAGTACTTC,CASEGLGTYEQYF
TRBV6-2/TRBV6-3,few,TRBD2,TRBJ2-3,TGTGCCAGCAGTTACGAGGCTAGCGGGAGTGGTACGCAGTATTTT,CASSYEASGSGTQYF
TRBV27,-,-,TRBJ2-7,TGTGCCAGCAACCCCCGGGGCTCCTACGAGCAGTACTTC,CASNPRGSYEQYF
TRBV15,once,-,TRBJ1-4,TGTGCCACCAGCCGCGTCGGGGGTGTTGATGAAAAACTGTTTTTT,CATSRVGGVDEKLFF
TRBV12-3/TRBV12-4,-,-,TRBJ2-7,TGTGCCAGCAGGCCTTCCGGTTGGTACGAGCAGTACTTC,CASRPSGWYEQYF
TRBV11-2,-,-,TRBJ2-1,TGTGCCAGCAGCATCCAGAAAAATGAGCAGTTCTTC,CASSIQKNEQFF
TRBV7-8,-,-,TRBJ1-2,TGTGCCAGCAGCCCTCAGGGTCTACATGGCTACACCTTC,CASSPQGLHGYTF
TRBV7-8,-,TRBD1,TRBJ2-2,TGTGCCAGCAGCCATAACCAGGGGGCCGGGGAGCTGTTTTTT,CASSHNQGAGELFF
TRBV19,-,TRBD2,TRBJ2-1,TGTGCCAGTAGTATAGGGGGACTAGGCTTCAATGAGCAGTTCTTC,CASSIGGLGFNEQFF
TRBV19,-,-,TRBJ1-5,TGTGCCAGTAGTATCCCCAGGGAAGGACAGCCCCAGCATTTT,CASSIPREGQPQHF
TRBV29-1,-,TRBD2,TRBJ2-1,TGCAGCGTCCAAAAACGGACTAGCGGGAGTGAGGAGCAGTTCTTC,CSVQKRTSGSEEQFF
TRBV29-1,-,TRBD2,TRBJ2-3,TGCAGCGGACTAGCGGGAGGCGCAGATACGCAGTATTTT,CSGLAGGADTQYF
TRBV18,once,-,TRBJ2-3,TGTGCCAGCTCACCGAGTCTGACAGATACGCAGTATTTT,CASSPSLTDTQYF
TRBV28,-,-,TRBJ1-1,TGTGCCAGCAGTTTGTTGGCGGGGGGGACTATGAACACTGAAGCTTTCTTT,CASSLLAGGTMNTEAFF
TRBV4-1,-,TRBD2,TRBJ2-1,TGCGCCAGCAGCCAAGGGGCTAGCGGGAAATACAATGAGCAGTTCTTC,CASSQGASGKYNEQFF
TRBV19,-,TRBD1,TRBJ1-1,TGTGCCAGTAGGGACAGGCCCAACACTGAAGCTTTCTTT,CASRDRPNTEAFF
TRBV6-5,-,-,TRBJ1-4,TGTGCCAGCAGTTTAAGGACGGGAGCAACTAATGAAAAACTGTTTTTT,CASSLRTGATNEKLFF
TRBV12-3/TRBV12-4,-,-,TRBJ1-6,TGTGCCAGCGGGGCAGGGTTGAATTCACCCCTCCACTTT,CASGAGLNSPLHF
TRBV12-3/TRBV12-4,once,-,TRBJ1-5,TGTGCCAGCAGAAACCGGGGGCAGCCCCAGCATTTT,CASRNRGQPQHF
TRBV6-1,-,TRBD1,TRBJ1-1,TGTGCCAGCAGTGATACTCCGGGACAGGGGAGGACTGAAGCTTTCTTT,CASSDTPGQGRTEAFF
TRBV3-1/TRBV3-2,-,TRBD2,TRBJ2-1,TGTGCCAGCAGCCGGGGAAGCGGGAGGGCCCCTTTCTTC,CASSRGSGRAPFF
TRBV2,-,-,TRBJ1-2,TGTGCCAGCAGTGGACAGAATGGCTACACCTTC,CASSGQNGYTF